This T cell receptor beta chain is from a study of blood T cell repertoires in COVID-19. CDR3 length: 14 amino acids. Germline V CDR1 and CDR2: MNHEY, SVGAGI. Unmatched junction bases numbered 11, after V lost 5 bases and J lost 8 bases. Per the study methods: Reference gene primer amplification gave estimated nucleated cell counts. The table came from immunoSEQ multiplex PCR; TCRdb's copy has only in-frame clones and leaves some out. V and J calls and clone size come straight from that table; D and trimming were deduced from the DNA. There are about 270,000 clones in the sample; around 93% occur only once, and less than 3.5% lies in the top ten. Cohort placement rested on clinical history that participants reported themselves.

The chain carries TRBV6-5 and TRBJ1-2; the match to TRBD1 covers 7 bases. The sequenced sample was PBMCs or T cells enriched from blood (not recorded which). This TCR derives from a man aged 40-49 years who had been exposed to COVID-19. This chain's CDR3 is CASSPQGESGGYTF. The CDR3 region has the DNA TGTGCCAGCAGTCCTCAGGGGGAGTCGGGCGGCTACACCTTC.